The 23 T cell receptor beta chains given below trace back to one sample, sequenced in a study of blood T cell repertoires in COVID-19. Profiling relied on immunoSEQ multiplex PCR, and the TCRdb table lists in-frame clones only, not all of them. This sample carries 99,000 or so clones, approximately 86% of them seen once, and the ten largest clones take approximately 2%. The source material was peripheral blood. The receptors come from a man aged 50 to 60 with COVID-19, enrolled during active disease.

This clone occurred a few times. The gene calls are TRBV6-5 and TRBJ1-5, with D possibly TRBD1 on 5 matching bases. In germline, CDR1 is MNHEY, CDR2 SVGAGI. V lost 5 bases and J lost 1, with 12 bases in between. The CDR3 is made up of 15 amino acids. CDR3 DNA sequence: TGTGCCAGCAGTCTAACAGGAACGAGCAATCAGCCCCAGCATTTT. Its protein product is CASSLTGTSNQPQHF.

This clone was detected only a few times. The chain recombines TRBV28 with TRBJ2-5; possible D gene TRBD2, 6 bases. V shed 4 bases and J shed 2 bases, with 17 bases lying between them. Germline CDR1 MDHEN, CDR2 SYDVKM. The CDR3 loop spans 16 amino acids. The CDR3 nucleotides are TGTGCCAGCAGTTCGCTATGGGCTAGCGCACAAGAGACCCAGTACTTC. Protein: CASSSLWASAQETQYF.

In its sample, this clone was seen once. The V and J genes are TRBV7-9 and TRBJ1-1; D gene ambiguous. CDR3 size: 14 residues. Germline lookup yields CDR1 SEHNR and CDR2 FQNEAQ (reference sequence). Trimming removed 3 bases at V and 6 bases at J, with 14 bases between. In DNA, the CDR3 is TGTGCCAGCAGCTTGGCGGCATCGGTCCCTGAAGCTTTCTTT. Its protein is CASSLAASVPEAFF.

The V gene is TRBV11-3, the J gene TRBJ2-2; D is unresolved. The V gene's germline CDR1 is SGHNT and CDR2 YENEEA. V dropped 5 bases and J dropped 2 bases, with 3 bases sitting between them. This CDR3 comprises 12 residues. CDR3: CASSQNTGELFF. The CDR3 nucleotides read TGTGCCAGCAGCCAAAACACCGGGGAGCTGTTTTTT.

CDR3 protein: CAIRGVSGGYTF. The CDR3 nucleotides read TGTGCCATCAGGGGAGTGAGCGGGGGCTACACCTTC. V gene TRBV28 combines with J gene TRBJ1-2; D possibly corresponds to TRBD1 (6 bases). Germline V gene lookup returns CDR1 MDHEN and CDR2 SYDVKM. Between the trimmed V and J ends, which lost 10 bases and 8 bases, there was a span of 17 bases. This CDR3 region has 12 residues.

Only a few counts were recorded for this clone. The chain is built from TRBV10-3 and TRBJ1-2; tentative D call: TRBD1 (5 bases). From germline, CDR1 is ENHRY and CDR2 SYGVKD. CDR3 size: 13 residues. Between the trimmed V and J ends, which lost 3 bases and 8 bases, there was a span of 13 bases. CDR3 nucleotide sequence: TGTGCCATCAGTGAAAGGGGCTTGAGAGGCTACACCTTC. It codes for CAISERGLRGYTF.

The rearrangement uses TRBV14 and TRBJ2-1; D may be TRBD2 (7 bases). Germline V gene data show CDR1 as SGHDN and CDR2 as FVKESK. This CDR3 spans 15 amino acids. V lost 0 bases to trimming and J lost 8 bases, with 14 bases between them. In DNA form, the CDR3 reads TGTGCCAGCAGCCAAGACAGGGGAGGGAGCGATGAGCAGTTCTTC. Amino acids: CASSQDRGGSDEQFF.

The rearrangement links TRBV24-1 to TRBJ1-1; 8 bases are shared with TRBD1. Per the germline V gene, CDR1 is KGHDR and CDR2 is SFDVKD. The V gene end was trimmed by 5 bases and the J gene end by 4 bases; junction bases not matched to a gene: 2. The CDR3 loop spans 13 amino acids. The CDR3 loop reads CATSVGQGTEAFF. The CDR3 DNA reads TGTGCCACCAGTGTCGGACAGGGCACTGAAGCTTTCTTT.

The rearrangement joins TRBV11-2 to TRBJ2-7; the D gene is possibly TRBD1 (6 bases). The V end lost 1 base, the J end lost 2 bases, and 12 bases lay between the germline ends. Germline CDR1 is SGHAT and CDR2 is FQNNGV. CDR3 length: 15 amino acids. In DNA form, the CDR3 reads TGTGCCAGCAGCTTAGCGTGGGACATAGCCTACGAGCAGTACTTC. Its protein product is CASSLAWDIAYEQYF.

The rearrangement links TRBV24-1 to TRBJ1-6, with TRBD1 as a possible D gene (6 bases). V lost 2 bases to trimming and J lost 7 bases, with 11 bases between them. CDR3 length: 15 amino acids. Germline V gene data show CDR1 as KGHDR and CDR2 as SFDVKD. The CDR3 loop reads CATSDSRTVNSPLHF. CDR3 nucleotide sequence: TGTGCCACCAGTGATTCGCGGACAGTGAATTCACCCCTCCACTTT.

The chain couples TRBV9 to TRBJ1-4; TRBD1 matches at 9 bases. Germline V gene sequence: CDR1 SGDLS, CDR2 YYNGEE. The CDR3 loop spans 14 amino acids. V lost 0 bases to trimming and J lost 10 bases; unmatched junction nucleotides: 4. CDR3 residues: CASSVGGQGGKLFF. The CDR3 DNA follows: TGTGCCAGCAGCGTAGGGGGACAGGGTGGAAAACTGTTTTTT.

The V and J genes are TRBV5-1 and TRBJ1-2; the D is unclear. V lost 0 bases to trimming and J lost 2 bases, with 11 bases between them. This CDR3 is built from 15 residues. Germline lookup yields CDR1 SGHRS and CDR2 YFSETQ. The CDR3 sequence: CASSLAASGNYGYTF. DNA of the CDR3: TGCGCCAGCAGCTTGGCCGCCAGCGGAAACTATGGCTACACCTTC.

V and J are TRBV11-2 and TRBJ1-2; 7 nucleotides agree with TRBD1. V was pared by 5 bases and J by 4 bases, with 10 bases of the junction left unmatched. The CDR3 runs to 15 residues. Per the germline V gene, CDR1 is SGHAT and CDR2 is FQNNGV. The CDR3 DNA sequence: TGTGCCAGCAGCATCACAGGGGTTAACACCTATGGCTACACCTTC. Residues: CASSITGVNTYGYTF. The variable domain in full, with the rest retrieved from reference TRBV11-2 and TRBJ1-2, is EAGVAQSPRYKIIEKRQSVAFWCNPISGHATLYWYQQILGQGPKLLIQFQNNGVVDDSQLPKDRFSAERLKGVDSTLKIQPAKLEDSAVYLCASSITGVNTYGYTFGSGTRLTVV.

The chain uses TRBV18 and TRBJ2-1, with D perhaps matching TRBD2 (6 bases). The CDR3 consists of 11 residues. V was trimmed by 6 bases and J by 15 bases, leaving 15 bases between them. The germline gives CDR1 KGHSH, CDR2 LQKENI. CDR3 sequence: CASSLRLDPFF. In DNA, the CDR3 is TGTGCCAGCTCGCTTAGACTAGACCCGTTCTTC. Looking up the rest from reference TRBV18 and TRBJ2-1 gives the full variable domain: NAGVMQNPRHLVRRRGQEARLRCSPMKGHSHVYWYRQLPEEGLKFMVYLQKENIIDESGMPKERFSAEFPKEGPSILRIQQVVRGDSAAYFCASSLRLDPFFGPGTRLTVL.

J is TRBJ1-1 and V is TRBV4-2, with 9 bases identical to TRBD1. Germline trimming cut 7 bases from V and 0 bases from J; bases unmatched to any gene: 3. Germline lookup yields CDR1 LGHNA and CDR2 YNFKEQ. CDR3 length equals 14 residues. The CDR3 DNA reads TGTGCCAGCAACGGACAGGGGTTGAACACTGAAGCTTTCTTT. Translating gives CASNGQGLNTEAFF.

This chain links TRBV4-2 with TRBJ1-1; 9 bases line up with TRBD1. The CDR3 has 16 amino acids. With V trimmed by 4 bases and J by 5 bases, 11 bases remained unmatched. Germline CDR1 reads LGHNA; CDR2 reads YNFKEQ. The DNA for the CDR3 is TGTGCCAGCAGCCCTGGCCCGGACAGGGGTGGAACTGAAGCTTTCTTT. Translation gives CASSPGPDRGGTEAFF.

The chain carries TRBV7-6 and TRBJ2-3; D is ambiguous. The CDR3 sequence is 12 residues long. Trimming removed 5 bases from V and 4 bases from J, with 7 bases in between. The germline V gene encodes CDR1 SGHVS and CDR2 FNYEAQ. CDR3 nucleotides: TGTGCCAGCAGCCCAACACCAGATACGCAGTATTTT. This gives the protein CASSPTPDTQYF. The full variable domain, completed using reference TRBV7-6 and TRBJ2-3, is GAGVSQSPRYKVTKRGQDVALRCDPISGHVSLYWYRQALGQGPEFLTYFNYEAQQDKSGLPNDRFSAERPEGSISTLTIQRTEQRDSAMYRCASSPTPDTQYFGPGTRLTVL.

The gene calls are TRBV2 and TRBJ2-5, with a tentative D call TRBD2 (5 bases). CDR1 is SNHLY, CDR2 FYNNEI, per germline. Trimming pared 4 bases from V and 2 bases from J, leaving 5 bases between. The CDR3 runs 12 residues. The CDR3 DNA follows: TGTGCCAGCAGTGGGACTCAAGAGACCCAGTACTTC. Its translation: CASSGTQETQYF.

The genes are TRBV27 and TRBJ2-7; 11 bases match TRBD2. V gave up 5 bases and J gave up 4 bases; unmatched junction bases: 10. The CDR3 length is 16 residues. Germline CDR1 and CDR2: MNHEY and SMNVEV (reference sequence). The CDR3 region is CASSTTGTSGYYEQYF. The DNA for the CDR3 is TGTGCCAGCAGTACCACCGGGACTAGCGGATATTACGAGCAGTACTTC.

The table lists this clone with a count of one. The V gene is TRBV4-3, the J gene TRBJ1-6; weak D call: TRBD1 (5 bases). The CDR3 consists of 16 residues. Germline V gene data show CDR1 as LGHNA and CDR2 as YSLEER. V lost 0 bases, J lost 8 bases, and 14 bases lay in between. The CDR3 spells CASSQEAAGFDSPLHF. DNA of the CDR3: TGCGCCAGCAGCCAAGAGGCGGCAGGGTTTGATTCACCCCTCCACTTT.

The chain recombines TRBV19 with TRBJ1-5; 9 nucleotides match TRBD1. This CDR3 spans 15 amino acids. V trimming: 4 bases; J trimming: 2 bases; junction bases outside the gene matches: 3. Germline assignment: CDR1 LNHDA and CDR2 SQIVND (reference sequence). CDR3 protein: CASSNRDRGNQPQHF. CDR3 in DNA: TGTGCCAGTAGTAACCGGGACAGGGGCAATCAGCCCCAGCATTTT.

The CDR3 loop is CATTGGFNYGYTF. The CDR3 nucleotides read TGTGCTACAACGGGGGGGTTTAACTATGGCTACACCTTC. The chain has TRBV3-1 (or the pseudogene TRBV3-2) and TRBJ1-2; perhaps TRBD1 as D (5 bases). The CDR3 length is 13 residues. CDR1 and CDR2 from the germline V gene are LGHDT and YNNKEL (reference sequence).

The chain combines TRBV6-2 or TRBV6-3 with TRBJ2-7, with TRBD1 matching 8 bases. CDR1 is MNHEY and CDR2 is SVGEGT in the germline V gene. V was clipped by 2 bases and J by 7 bases; unmatched bases: 16. This CDR3 is 17 amino acids long. The CDR3 sequence: CASSYATARDRLLEQYF. CDR3 nucleotides: TGTGCCAGCAGTTACGCTACCGCCCGGGACAGGCTTCTTGAGCAGTACTTC.